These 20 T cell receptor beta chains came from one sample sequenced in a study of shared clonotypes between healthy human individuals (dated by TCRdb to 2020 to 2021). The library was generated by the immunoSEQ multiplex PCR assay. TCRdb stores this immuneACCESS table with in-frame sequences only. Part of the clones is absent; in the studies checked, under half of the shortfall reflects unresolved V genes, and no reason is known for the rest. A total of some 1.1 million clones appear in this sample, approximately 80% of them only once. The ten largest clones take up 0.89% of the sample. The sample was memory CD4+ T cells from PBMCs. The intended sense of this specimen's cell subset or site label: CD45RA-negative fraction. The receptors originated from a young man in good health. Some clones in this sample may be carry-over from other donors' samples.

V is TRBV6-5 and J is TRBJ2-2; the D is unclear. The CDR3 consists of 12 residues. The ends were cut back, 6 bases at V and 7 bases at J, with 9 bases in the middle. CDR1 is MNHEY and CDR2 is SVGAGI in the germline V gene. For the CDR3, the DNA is TGTGCCAGCAGCGGATATGGCGGGGAGCTGTTTTTT. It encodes CASSGYGGELFF.

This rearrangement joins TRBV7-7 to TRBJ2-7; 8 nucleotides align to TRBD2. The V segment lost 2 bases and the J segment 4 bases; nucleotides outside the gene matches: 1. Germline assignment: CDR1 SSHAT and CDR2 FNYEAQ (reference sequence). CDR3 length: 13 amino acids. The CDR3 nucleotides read TGTGCCAGCAGCTTATCTAGCGGGTACGAGCAGTACTTC. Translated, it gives CASSLSSGYEQYF.

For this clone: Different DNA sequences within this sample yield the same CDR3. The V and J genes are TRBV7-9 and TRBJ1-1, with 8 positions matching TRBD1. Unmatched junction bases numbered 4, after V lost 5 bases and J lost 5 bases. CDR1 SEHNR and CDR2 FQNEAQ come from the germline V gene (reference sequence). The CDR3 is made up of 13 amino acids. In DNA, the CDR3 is TGTGCCAGCAGCACTACAGGGGGGACTGAAGCTTTCTTT. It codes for CASSTTGGTEAFF.

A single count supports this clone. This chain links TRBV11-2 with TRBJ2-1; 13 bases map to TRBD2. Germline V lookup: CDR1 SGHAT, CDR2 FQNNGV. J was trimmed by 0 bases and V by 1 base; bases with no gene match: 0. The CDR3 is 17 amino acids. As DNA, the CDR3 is TGTGCCAGCAGCTTAGGGACTAGCGGGAGCTCCTACAATGAGCAGTTCTTC. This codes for CASSLGTSGSSYNEQFF. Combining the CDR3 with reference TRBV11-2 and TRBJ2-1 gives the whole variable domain EAGVAQSPRYKIIEKRQSVAFWCNPISGHATLYWYQQILGQGPKLLIQFQNNGVVDDSQLPKDRFSAERLKGVDSTLKIQPAKLEDSAVYLCASSLGTSGSSYNEQFFGPGTRLTVL.

CDR3 loop: CASRETRVGQPQHF. The CDR3 region has the DNA TGTGCCAGCAGGGAGACCAGAGTTGGACAGCCCCAGCATTTT. The chain joins TRBV28 to TRBJ1-5; no clear D gene. Trimming removed 6 bases from V and 7 bases from J, with 16 bases in between. Germline V CDR1 and CDR2: MDHEN, SYDVKM. The CDR3 contains 14 residues. The variable domain in full, with the rest retrieved from reference TRBV28 and TRBJ1-5, is DVKVTQSSRYLVKRTGEKVFLECVQDMDHENMFWYRQDPGLGLRLIYFSYDVKMKEKGDIPEGYSVSREKKERFSLILESASTNQTSMYLCASRETRVGQPQHFGDGTRLSIL.

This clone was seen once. This CDR3 reads CASSTPGQEGNTIYF. CDR3 DNA sequence: TGTGCCAGCAGCACCCCGGGACAAGAGGGAAACACCATATATTTT. This chain links TRBV25-1 with TRBJ1-3, with D tentatively TRBD1 (6 bases). Germline V lookup: CDR1 MGHDK, CDR2 SYGVNS. The length of the CDR3 is 15 residues. Trimming cost V 6 bases and J 4 bases, with 16 bases left between them.

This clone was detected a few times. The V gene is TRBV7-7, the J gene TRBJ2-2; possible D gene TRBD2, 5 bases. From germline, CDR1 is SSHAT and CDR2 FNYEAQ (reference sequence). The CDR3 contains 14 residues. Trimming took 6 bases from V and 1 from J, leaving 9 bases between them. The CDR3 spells CASRLRVNTGELFF. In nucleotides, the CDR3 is TGTGCCAGCAGGTTGAGGGTGAACACCGGGGAGCTGTTTTTT.

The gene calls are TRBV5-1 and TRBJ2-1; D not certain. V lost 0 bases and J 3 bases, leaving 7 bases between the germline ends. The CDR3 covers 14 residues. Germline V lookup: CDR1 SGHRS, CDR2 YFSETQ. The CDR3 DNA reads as TGCGCCAGCAGCTTGGTTACGGACTACAATGAGCAGTTCTTC. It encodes CASSLVTDYNEQFF. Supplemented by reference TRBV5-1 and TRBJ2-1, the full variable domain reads KAGVTQTPRYLIKTRGQQVTLSCSPISGHRSVSWYQQTPGQGLQFLFEYFSETQRNKGNFPGRFSGRQFSNSRSEMNVSTLELGDSALYLCASSLVTDYNEQFFGPGTRLTVL.

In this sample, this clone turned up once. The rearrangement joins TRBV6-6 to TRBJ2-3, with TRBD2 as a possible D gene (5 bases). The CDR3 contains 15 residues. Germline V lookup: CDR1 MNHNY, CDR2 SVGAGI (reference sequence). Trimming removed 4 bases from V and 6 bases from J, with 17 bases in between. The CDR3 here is CASSSGSTSGDTQYF. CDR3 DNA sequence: TGTGCCAGCAGTTCAGGTTCCACTTCGGGGGATACGCAGTATTTT.

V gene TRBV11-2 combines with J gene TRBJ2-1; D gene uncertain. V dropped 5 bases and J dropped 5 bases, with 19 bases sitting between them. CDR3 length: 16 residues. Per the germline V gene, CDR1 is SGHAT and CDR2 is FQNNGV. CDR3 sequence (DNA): TGTGCCAGCAGCCCTACTAAGGGTAGATTTGACAATGAGCAGTTCTTC. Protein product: CASSPTKGRFDNEQFF.

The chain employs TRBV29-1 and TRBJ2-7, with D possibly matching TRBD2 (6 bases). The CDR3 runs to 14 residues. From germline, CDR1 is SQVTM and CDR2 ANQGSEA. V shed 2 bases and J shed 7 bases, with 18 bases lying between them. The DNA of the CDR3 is TGCAGCGTTGAAAAGGAGGGACTCCGGGGGGAGCAGTACTTC. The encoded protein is CSVEKEGLRGEQYF.

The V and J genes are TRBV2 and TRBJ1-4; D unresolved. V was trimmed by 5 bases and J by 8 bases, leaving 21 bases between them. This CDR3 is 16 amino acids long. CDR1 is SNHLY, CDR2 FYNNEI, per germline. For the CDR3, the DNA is TGTGCCAGCAGTAAAAATGGACCCACCGTGGGGGAAAAACTGTTTTTT. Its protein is CASSKNGPTVGEKLFF.

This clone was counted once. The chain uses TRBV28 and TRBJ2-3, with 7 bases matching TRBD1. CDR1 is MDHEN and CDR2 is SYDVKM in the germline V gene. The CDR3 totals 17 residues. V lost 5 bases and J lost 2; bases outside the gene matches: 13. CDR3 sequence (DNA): TGTGCCAGCAGTCTAGGGGCGACAGGGCTGGACACAGATACGCAGTATTTT. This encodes CASSLGATGLDTDTQYF. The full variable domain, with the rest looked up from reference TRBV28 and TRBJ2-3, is DVKVTQSSRYLVKRTGEKVFLECVQDMDHENMFWYRQDPGLGLRLIYFSYDVKMKEKGDIPEGYSVSREKKERFSLILESASTNQTSMYLCASSLGATGLDTDTQYFGPGTRLTVL.

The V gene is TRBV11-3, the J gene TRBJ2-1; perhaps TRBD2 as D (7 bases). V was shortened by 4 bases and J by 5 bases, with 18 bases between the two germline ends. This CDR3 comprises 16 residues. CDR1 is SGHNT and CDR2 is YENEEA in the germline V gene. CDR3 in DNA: TGTGCCAGCAGCTCACTAGGGGGGGGACTGCACAATGAGCAGTTCTTC. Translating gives CASSSLGGGLHNEQFF.

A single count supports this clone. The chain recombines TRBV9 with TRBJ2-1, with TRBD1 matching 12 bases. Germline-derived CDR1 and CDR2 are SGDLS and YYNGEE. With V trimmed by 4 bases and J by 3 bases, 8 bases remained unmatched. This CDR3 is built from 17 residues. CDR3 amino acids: CASSREGQGAFYNEQFF. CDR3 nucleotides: TGTGCCAGCAGCCGAGAGGGACAGGGGGCTTTCTACAATGAGCAGTTCTTC. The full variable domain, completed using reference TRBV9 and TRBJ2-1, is DSGVTQTPKHLITATGQRVTLRCSPRSGDLSVYWYQQSLDQGLQFLIQYYNGEERAKGNILERFSAQQFPDLHSELNLSSLELGDSALYFCASSREGQGAFYNEQFFGPGTRLTVL.

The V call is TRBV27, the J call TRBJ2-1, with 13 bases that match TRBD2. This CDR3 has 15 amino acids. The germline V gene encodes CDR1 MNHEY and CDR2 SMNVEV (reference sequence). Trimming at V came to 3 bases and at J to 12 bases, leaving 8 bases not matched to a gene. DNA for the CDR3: TGTGCCAGCAGTTTCGGGACTAGCGGGATCGGATGGCAGTTCTTC. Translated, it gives CASSFGTSGIGWQFF.

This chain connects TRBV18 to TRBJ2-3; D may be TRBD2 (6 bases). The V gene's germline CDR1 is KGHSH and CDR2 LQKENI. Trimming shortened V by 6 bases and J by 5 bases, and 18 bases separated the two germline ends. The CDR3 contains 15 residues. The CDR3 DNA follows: TGTGCCAGCTCCCCCTTGGGGGGAAGGGAAGATACGCAGTATTTT. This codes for CASSPLGGREDTQYF.

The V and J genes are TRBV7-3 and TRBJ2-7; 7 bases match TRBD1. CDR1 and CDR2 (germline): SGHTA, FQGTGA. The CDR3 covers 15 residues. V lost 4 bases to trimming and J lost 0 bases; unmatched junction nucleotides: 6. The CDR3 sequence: CASSSPWDSSYEQYF. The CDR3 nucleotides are TGTGCCAGCAGCTCACCATGGGACAGCTCCTACGAGCAGTACTTC.

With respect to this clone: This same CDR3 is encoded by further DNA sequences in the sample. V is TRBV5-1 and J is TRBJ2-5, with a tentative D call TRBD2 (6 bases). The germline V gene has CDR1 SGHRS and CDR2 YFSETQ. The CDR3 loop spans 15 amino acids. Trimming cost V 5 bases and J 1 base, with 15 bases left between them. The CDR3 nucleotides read TGCGCCAGCAGTGGGCAGGGAGGCTTCCAAGAGACCCAGTACTTC. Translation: CASSGQGGFQETQYF.

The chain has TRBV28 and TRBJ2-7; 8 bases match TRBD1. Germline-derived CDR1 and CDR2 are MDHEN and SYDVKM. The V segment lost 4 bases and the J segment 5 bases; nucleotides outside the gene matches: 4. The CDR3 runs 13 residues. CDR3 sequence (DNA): TGTGCCAGCAGTTCCTGGACAGGGAACGAGCAGTACTTC. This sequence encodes CASSSWTGNEQYF.